This entry lists 22 T cell receptor beta chains sequenced from one sample in a study of cytotoxic CD8 clonotypes in ibrutinib-treated CLL. The protocol was immunoSEQ multiplex PCR, while the TCRdb copy is restricted to in-frame clones and leaves out a portion. The data show approximately 320,000 clones, about 64% seen once. Source: PBMCs, taken after 36 months of ibrutinib treatment. The receptors shown here come from a human donor with chronic lymphocytic leukemia.

The genes are TRBV9 and TRBJ2-1; 7 positions match TRBD2. CDR3 length: 17 amino acids. Trimming removed 4 bases from V and 0 bases from J; junction bases left unmatched: 10. Germline V gene lookup returns CDR1 SGDLS and CDR2 YYNGEE. DNA for the CDR3: TGTGCCAGCAGCCCCCGGGGAGGGCCGGGCTCCTACAATGAGCAGTTCTTC. Its protein product is CASSPRGGPGSYNEQFF.

The V gene is TRBV10-3, the J gene TRBJ1-6; 7 nucleotides line up with TRBD1. The CDR3 extends over 14 amino acids. Unmatched junction bases numbered 4, after V lost 6 bases and J lost 5 bases. The V gene's germline CDR1 is ENHRY and CDR2 SYGVKD. This CDR3 is CAISTGTDNSPLHF. CDR3 coding DNA: TGTGCCATCAGCACCGGGACAGATAATTCACCCCTCCACTTT.

The V and J genes are TRBV14 and TRBJ2-1, with D perhaps TRBD2 (6 bases). Trimming left V 1 base short and J 0 bases short, with 13 bases between. The germline V gene has CDR1 SGHDN and CDR2 FVKESK. There are 17 residues in the CDR3. The CDR3 region is CASSQGLARASYNEQFF. CDR3 DNA sequence: TGTGCCAGCAGCCAAGGGCTAGCGCGAGCCTCCTACAATGAGCAGTTCTTC.

The CDR3 sequence: CASSLGTGGRNTGELFF. DNA for the CDR3: TGTGCCAGCAGCTTGGGGACAGGGGGCAGGAACACCGGGGAGCTGTTTTTT. This rearrangement joins TRBV5-6 to TRBJ2-2; 11 bases are shared with TRBD1. This CDR3 spans 17 amino acids. V was pared by 0 bases and J by 1 base, with 2 bases of the junction left unmatched. Germline assignment: CDR1 SGHDT and CDR2 YYEEEE.

The chain couples TRBV5-1 to TRBJ1-2; a possible D gene is TRBD1 (5 bases). This CDR3 has 13 residues. Trimming stripped 5 bases from V and 5 bases from J, with 13 bases between. The germline CDR1 and CDR2 sequences are SGHRS and YFSETQ. CDR3 amino acids: CASSLRASYGYTF. The DNA of the CDR3 is TGCGCCAGCAGTCTCAGGGCCTCTTATGGCTACACCTTC.

The chain's CDR3 is CASNPGLSTDTQYF. The CDR3 DNA sequence: TGCGCCAGCAACCCGGGACTAAGCACAGATACGCAGTATTTT. The chain joins TRBV10-1 to TRBJ2-3; 7 nucleotides align to TRBD2. Unmatched junction bases numbered 4, after V lost 7 bases and J lost 0 bases. From germline, CDR1 is WNHNN and CDR2 SYGVQD (reference sequence). This CDR3 region has 14 residues.

In its sample, this clone was seen a few times. V is TRBV2 and J is TRBJ1-2; TRBD1 agrees at 10 bases. This CDR3 has 16 residues. V was pared by 5 bases and J by 6 bases, with 12 bases of the junction left unmatched. Germline CDR1 and CDR2: SNHLY and FYNNEI. The CDR3 DNA is TGTGCCAGCAGTAATATTGCCGGGACAGGGGTCAATGGCTACACCTTC. Translated, it gives CASSNIAGTGVNGYTF. Filled out from reference TRBV2 and TRBJ1-2, the complete variable domain reads EPEVTQTPSHQVTQMGQEVILRCVPISNHLYFYWYRQILGQKVEFLVSFYNNEISEKSEIFDDQFSVERPDGSNFTLKIRSTKLEDSAMYFCASSNIAGTGVNGYTFGSGTRLTVV.

The chain carries TRBV7-6 and TRBJ1-2, with 9 bases that match TRBD1. The CDR3 extends over 16 amino acids. V was pared by 5 bases and J by 3 bases, with 10 bases of the junction left unmatched. The germline V gene has CDR1 SGHVS and CDR2 FNYEAQ. CDR3 coding DNA: TGTGCCAGCAGCAAAAGATTGGACAGGGGTGACTATGGCTACACCTTC. It translates to CASSKRLDRGDYGYTF.

This chain links TRBV7-2 with TRBJ2-1, with TRBD2 matching 11 bases. CDR1 SGHTA and CDR2 FQGNSA come from the germline V gene. The J segment lost 7 bases and the V segment lost 1 base, leaving 6 bases of the junction unmatched. This CDR3 contains 16 residues. This CDR3 is CASSLEVAGGRNEQFF. The CDR3 DNA follows: TGTGCCAGCAGCTTAGAAGTAGCGGGAGGGAGAAATGAGCAGTTCTTC.

This clone was detected only once. This rearrangement joins TRBV4-1 to TRBJ2-1; 9 bases agree with TRBD1. The CDR3 totals 15 residues. Germline CDR1 and CDR2: MGHRA and YSYEKL. Germline trimming cut 1 base from V and 6 bases from J; bases unmatched to any gene: 4. The CDR3 coding sequence is TGCGCCAGCAGCCAAGTGGGGACAGGGCCCAATGAGCAGTTCTTC. Its translation: CASSQVGTGPNEQFF.

The rearrangement joins TRBV9 to TRBJ2-3, with D maybe TRBD2 (6 bases). The germline CDR1 and CDR2 sequences are SGDLS and YYNGEE. V lost 4 bases and J 4 bases, leaving 25 bases between the germline ends. The CDR3 runs 18 residues. The chain's CDR3 is CASSPARRGLTLSDTQYF. As DNA, the CDR3 is TGTGCCAGCAGCCCCGCTAGAAGGGGACTGACGTTGTCAGATACGCAGTATTTT.

This clone was detected once. The CDR3 loop reads CASSQAISNPHEQYF. Here the CDR3 DNA reads TGTGCCAGCAGCCAAGCGATTAGCAACCCCCACGAGCAGTACTTC. The rearrangement joins TRBV4-2 to TRBJ2-7; D is ambiguous. CDR1 and CDR2 from the germline V gene are LGHNA and YNFKEQ. The V end was cut by 1 base, the J end by 5 bases, with 15 bases between. This CDR3 contains 15 residues.

As DNA, the CDR3 is TGCAGCGTAGAAACCGGGACTAGCGGCTACGAGCAGTACTTC. Protein product: CSVETGTSGYEQYF. This sequence joins TRBV29-1 and TRBJ2-7; 11 positions match TRBD2. The V and J ends lost 6 bases and 3 bases, in that order; junction bases with no gene match: 7. The CDR3 contains 14 residues. Germline V gene lookup returns CDR1 SQVTM and CDR2 ANQGSEA.

The CDR3 protein is CASSYGAGGSDTEAFF. CDR3 sequence (DNA): TGTGCCAGCAGTTACGGGGCAGGGGGATCGGACACTGAAGCTTTCTTT. The chain is built from TRBV6-6 and TRBJ1-1; 7 bases line up with TRBD1. Trimming cost V 2 bases and J 3 bases; bases outside gene matches: 9. Per the germline V gene, CDR1 is MNHNY and CDR2 is SVGAGI (reference sequence). The CDR3 has 16 amino acids.

The chain combines TRBV27 with TRBJ1-2, with a tentative D call TRBD1 (5 bases). This CDR3 has 13 amino acids. Deletions cut 0 bases from V and 8 bases from J, with 10 bases between. Germline CDR1 MNHEY, CDR2 SMNVEV (reference sequence). CDR3 nucleotides: TGTGCCAGCAGTTTATCAAGAAGGGGAGGCTACACCTTC. As protein: CASSLSRRGGYTF.

V and J are TRBV28 and TRBJ2-7; TRBD2 matches at 10 bases. Trimming removed 5 bases from V and 6 bases from J; junction bases left unmatched: 10. CDR3 length equals 15 residues. In germline, CDR1 is MDHEN, CDR2 SYDVKM. CDR3 amino acids: CASSRLAGRPLEQYF. The CDR3 nucleotides read TGTGCCAGCAGTAGACTAGCGGGTAGACCTCTCGAGCAGTACTTC.

V usage is TRBV7-8 and J usage is TRBJ1-5; 10 nucleotides agree with TRBD1. Looked up from germline, CDR1 is SGHVS and CDR2 is FQNEAQ. The CDR3 totals 16 residues. Trimming at V came to 3 bases and at J to 0 bases, leaving 2 bases not matched to a gene. CDR3 region: CASSFGQGDSNQPQHF. CDR3 sequence (DNA): TGTGCCAGCAGCTTCGGACAGGGGGATAGCAATCAGCCCCAGCATTTT. Filled out from reference TRBV7-8 and TRBJ1-5, the complete variable domain reads GAGVSQSPRYKVAKRGQDVALRCDPISGHVSLFWYQQALGQGPEFLTYFQNEAQLDKSGLPSDRFFAERPEGSVSTLKIQRTQQEDSAVYLCASSFGQGDSNQPQHFGDGTRLSIL.

This chain connects TRBV10-3 to TRBJ2-2; D call uncertain. The CDR3 extends over 14 amino acids. The germline V and J ends were trimmed by 6 bases and 0 bases, with 8 bases remaining between them. CDR1 is ENHRY, CDR2 SYGVKD, per germline. The CDR3: CAIRASPNTGELFF. Written as DNA, the CDR3 is TGTGCCATCAGGGCAAGCCCGAACACCGGGGAGCTGTTTTTT.

This clone was seen only a few times. The chain joins TRBV6-6 to TRBJ2-2; 7 bases are shared with TRBD1. The germline V gene has CDR1 MNHNY and CDR2 SVGAGI (reference sequence). Germline trimming cut 10 bases from V and 7 bases from J; bases unmatched to any gene: 12. This CDR3 has 14 residues. The CDR3 bases are TGTGCCACCAACCGACAGGGAGAAGGCGGGGAGCTGTTTTTT. Protein sequence: CATNRQGEGGELFF.

The chain links TRBV6-6 to TRBJ2-7, with D unclear. The germline V gene has CDR1 MNHNY and CDR2 SVGAGI (reference sequence). V was clipped by 2 bases and J by 4 bases, with 6 bases between them. CDR3 length: 12 residues. As DNA, the CDR3 is TGTGCCAGCAGTTACGGCCGTTACGAGCAGTACTTC. Translation: CASSYGRYEQYF.

CDR3 DNA: TGTGCAACAAGGGGGCAGGGATGGACTGAAGCTTTCTTT. Its protein is CATRGQGWTEAFF. The gene calls are TRBV6-1 and TRBJ1-1, with TRBD1 matching over 7 bases. Germline-derived CDR1 and CDR2 are MNHNS and SASEGT. The CDR3 is made up of 13 amino acids.

This clone occurred a few times. The chain recombines TRBV6-5 with TRBJ2-7; perhaps TRBD1 as D (5 bases). Between the trimmed V and J ends, which lost 8 bases and 4 bases, there was a span of 15 bases. This CDR3 spans 13 amino acids. CDR1 and CDR2 (germline): MNHEY, SVGAGI. CDR3 bases: TGTGCCAGCCAAATAGGGGAAGGGTACGAGCAGTACTTC. Residues: CASQIGEGYEQYF.